The 2 T cell receptor beta chains listed next were all sequenced from one sample in a study of blood T cell repertoires in COVID-19. Sequenced by immunoSEQ multiplex PCR; TCRdb stores in-frame clones only, minus some. The sample consists of about 110,000 clones, around 80% of them appearing once. Specimen: peripheral blood. These receptors came from a man older than 75 with COVID-19, enrolled during active disease.

This clone was counted once. This rearrangement joins TRBV11-2 to TRBJ2-1; TRBD2 aligns across 10 bases. V trimming: 4 bases; J trimming: 14 bases; junction bases outside the gene matches: 8. From germline, CDR1 is SGHAT and CDR2 FQNNGV. This CDR3 region has 13 residues. The CDR3 here is CASSSGTSAREFF. In nucleotides, the CDR3 is TGTGCCAGCAGCTCGGGGACTAGCGCCAGGGAGTTCTTC.

V and J are TRBV27 and TRBJ2-1, with 11 positions matching TRBD2. This CDR3 is 18 amino acids long. Looked up from germline, CDR1 is MNHEY and CDR2 is SMNVEV (reference sequence). V dropped 2 bases and J dropped 4; count of bases not matched to a gene: 10. The CDR3 DNA follows: TGTGCCAGCAGTTTAGTTGAGACTAGCGGGACTCCATACAATGAGCAGTTCTTC. This translates into CASSLVETSGTPYNEQFF.